This TCR beta chain was documented in a study of blood T cell repertoires in COVID-19. The CDR3 has 13 amino acids. The germline CDR1 and CDR2 sequences are MNHEY and SVGAGI. Trimming stripped 11 bases from V and 5 bases from J, with 15 bases between. Many counts were recorded for this clone. Sequencing used immunoSEQ multiplex PCR; TCRdb keeps in-frame clones, though not all of them. This sample has some 240,000 clones, with approximately 80% found just once. The receptor was derived from a woman between 35 and 50 years old who had recovered from COVID-19. Sequenced material: peripheral blood. This sequence joins TRBV6-5 and TRBJ1-4; tentatively, D is TRBD1 (6 bases). CDR3 sequence: CAHSRGPNEKLFF. Written as DNA, the CDR3 is TGTGCCCACTCCAGGGGCCCAAATGAAAAACTGTTTTTT.